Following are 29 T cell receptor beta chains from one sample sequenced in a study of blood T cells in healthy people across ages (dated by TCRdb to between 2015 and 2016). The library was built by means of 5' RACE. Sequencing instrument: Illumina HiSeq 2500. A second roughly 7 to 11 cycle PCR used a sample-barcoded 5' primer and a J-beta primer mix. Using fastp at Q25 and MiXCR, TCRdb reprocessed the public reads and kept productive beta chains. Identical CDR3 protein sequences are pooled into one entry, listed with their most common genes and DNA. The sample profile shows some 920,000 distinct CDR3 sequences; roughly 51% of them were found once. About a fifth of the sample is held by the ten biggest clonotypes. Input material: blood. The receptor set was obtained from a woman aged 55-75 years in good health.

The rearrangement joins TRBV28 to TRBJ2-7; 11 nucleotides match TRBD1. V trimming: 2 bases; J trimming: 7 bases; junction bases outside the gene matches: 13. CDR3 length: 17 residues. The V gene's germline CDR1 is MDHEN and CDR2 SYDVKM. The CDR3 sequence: CASSLPRGQGEYNEQYF. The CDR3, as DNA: TGTGCCAGCAGTTTACCCCGGGGACAGGGGGAATACAATGAGCAGTACTTC.

CDR3 bases: TGTGCCAGCAGCTTAGTCGGGAAGGACTTCTCCTACAATGAGCAGTTCTTC. Translation: CASSLVGKDFSYNEQFF. The J gene is TRBJ2-1, the V gene TRBV13; a weak D match, TRBD2 (5 bases). This CDR3 contains 17 residues. Germline CDR1 is PRHDT and CDR2 is FYEKMQ (reference sequence). Deletions cut 1 base from V and 0 bases from J, with 13 bases between. Looking up the rest from reference TRBV13 and TRBJ2-1 gives the full variable domain: AAGVIQSPRHLIKEKRETATLKCYPIPRHDTVYWYQQGPGQDPQFLISFYEKMQSDKGSIPDRFSAQQFSDYHSELNMSSLELGDSALYFCASSLVGKDFSYNEQFFGPGTRLTVL.

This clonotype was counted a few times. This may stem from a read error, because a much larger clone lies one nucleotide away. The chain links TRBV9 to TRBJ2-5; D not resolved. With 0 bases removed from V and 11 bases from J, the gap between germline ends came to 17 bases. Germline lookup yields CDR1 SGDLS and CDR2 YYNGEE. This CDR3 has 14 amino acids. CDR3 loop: CASSVVGSGVEQYF. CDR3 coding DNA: TGTGCCAGCAGCGTAGTTGGTAGTGGGGTTGAGCAGTACTTC.

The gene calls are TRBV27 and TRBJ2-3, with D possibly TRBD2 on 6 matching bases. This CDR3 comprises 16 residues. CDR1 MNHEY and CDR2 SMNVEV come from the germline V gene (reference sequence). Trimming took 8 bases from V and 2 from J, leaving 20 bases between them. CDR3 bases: TGTGCCAGCCGCCTATGGGGCGGGACCGACACAGATACGCAGTATTTT. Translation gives CASRLWGGTDTDTQYF.

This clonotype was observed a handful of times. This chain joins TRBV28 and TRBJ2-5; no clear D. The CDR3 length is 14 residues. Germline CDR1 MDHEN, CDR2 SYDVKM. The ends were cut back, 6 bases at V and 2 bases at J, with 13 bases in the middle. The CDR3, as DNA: TGTGCCAGCAGCAACCCCCCCAGGCAAGAGACCCAGTACTTC. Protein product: CASSNPPRQETQYF.

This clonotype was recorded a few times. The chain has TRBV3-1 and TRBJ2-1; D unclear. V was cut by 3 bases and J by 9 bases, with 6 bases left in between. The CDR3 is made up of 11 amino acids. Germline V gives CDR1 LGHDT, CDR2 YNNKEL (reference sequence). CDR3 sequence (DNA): TGTGCCAGCAGCCAGGTGGGTGAGCAGTTCTTC. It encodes CASSQVGEQFF.

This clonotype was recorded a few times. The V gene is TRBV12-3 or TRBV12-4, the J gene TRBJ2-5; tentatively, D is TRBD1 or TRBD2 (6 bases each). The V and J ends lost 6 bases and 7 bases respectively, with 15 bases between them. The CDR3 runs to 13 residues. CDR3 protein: CASRTDGGGTQYF. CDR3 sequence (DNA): TGTGCCAGCAGGACGGACGGAGGGGGGACCCAGTACTTC.

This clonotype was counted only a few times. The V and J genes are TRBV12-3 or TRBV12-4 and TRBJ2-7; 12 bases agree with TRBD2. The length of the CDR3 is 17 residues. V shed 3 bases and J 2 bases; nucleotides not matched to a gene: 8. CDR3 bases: TGTGCCAGCAGTTTCCGACTAGCGGGAGTAGGTCCCTACGAGCAGTACTTC. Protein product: CASSFRLAGVGPYEQYF.

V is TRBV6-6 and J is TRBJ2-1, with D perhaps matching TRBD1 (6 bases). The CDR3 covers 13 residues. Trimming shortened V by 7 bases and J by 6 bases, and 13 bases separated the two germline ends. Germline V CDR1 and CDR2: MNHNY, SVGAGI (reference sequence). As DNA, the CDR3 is TGTGCCAGCATAGGCACCAGGGGCAATGAGCAGTTCTTC. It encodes CASIGTRGNEQFF.

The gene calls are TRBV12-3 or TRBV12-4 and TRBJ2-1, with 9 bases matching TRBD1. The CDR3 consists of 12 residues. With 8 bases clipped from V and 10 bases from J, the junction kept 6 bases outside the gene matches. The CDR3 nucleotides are TGTGCCAGCGGACAGGGGAGCCAGGAGCAGTTCTTC. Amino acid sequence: CASGQGSQEQFF.

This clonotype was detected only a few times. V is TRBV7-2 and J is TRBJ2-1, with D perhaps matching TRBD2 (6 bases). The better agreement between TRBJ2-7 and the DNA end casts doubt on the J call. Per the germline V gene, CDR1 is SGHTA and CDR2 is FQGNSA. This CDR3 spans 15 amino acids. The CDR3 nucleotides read TGTGCCAGCAGCTTAGCTAGCGGCCTATACAATGAGCAGTACTTC. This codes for CASSLASGLYNEQYF.

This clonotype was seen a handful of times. CDR3 residues: CSARGLAGVSYNEQFF. In nucleotides, the CDR3 is TGCAGTGCTCGTGGACTAGCGGGAGTGTCCTACAATGAGCAGTTCTTC. This rearrangement joins TRBV20-1 to TRBJ2-1; TRBD2 matches 13 bases. The V and J ends lost 5 bases and 1 base, in that order; junction bases with no gene match: 5. Germline CDR1 is DFQATT and CDR2 is SNEGSKA (reference sequence). This CDR3 contains 16 residues.

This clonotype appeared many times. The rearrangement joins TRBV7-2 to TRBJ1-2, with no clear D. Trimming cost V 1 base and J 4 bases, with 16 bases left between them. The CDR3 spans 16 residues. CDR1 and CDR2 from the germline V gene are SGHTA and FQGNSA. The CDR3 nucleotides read TGTGCCAGCAGCTTAGTGTCCAGTGGAGGATTCTATGGCTACACCTTC. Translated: CASSLVSSGGFYGYTF.

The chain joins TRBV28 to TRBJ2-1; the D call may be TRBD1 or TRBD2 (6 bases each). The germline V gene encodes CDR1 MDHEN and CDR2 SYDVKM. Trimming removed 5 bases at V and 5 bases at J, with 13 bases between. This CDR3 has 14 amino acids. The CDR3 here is CASSVLRGHNEQFF. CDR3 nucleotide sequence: TGTGCCAGCAGTGTACTACGGGGGCACAATGAGCAGTTCTTC.

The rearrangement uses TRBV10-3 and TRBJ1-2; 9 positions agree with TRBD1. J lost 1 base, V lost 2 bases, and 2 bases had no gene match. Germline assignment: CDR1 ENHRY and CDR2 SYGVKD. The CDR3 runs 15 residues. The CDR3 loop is CAISEKGQGNYGYTF. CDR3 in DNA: TGTGCCATCAGTGAGAAGGGACAGGGTAACTATGGCTACACCTTC.

For the CDR3, the DNA is TGTGCCATCAGCTCCAGGGGCGGTGTAGGGGAGACCCAGTACTTC. Amino acid sequence: CAISSRGGVGETQYF. The V gene is TRBV10-3, the J gene TRBJ2-7; possibly TRBD1 for D (6 bases). Judging by the DNA end, TRBJ2-5 fits better; the J call may be wrong. CDR1 is ENHRY, CDR2 SYGVKD, per germline. The CDR3 extends over 15 amino acids.

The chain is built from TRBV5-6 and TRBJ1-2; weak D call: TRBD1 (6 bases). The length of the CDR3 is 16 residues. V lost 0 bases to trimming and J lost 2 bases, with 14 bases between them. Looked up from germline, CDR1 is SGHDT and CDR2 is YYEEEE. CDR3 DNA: TGTGCCAGCAGCTTGGAGATCGGGGGGCGCAACTATGGCTACACCTTC. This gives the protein CASSLEIGGRNYGYTF.

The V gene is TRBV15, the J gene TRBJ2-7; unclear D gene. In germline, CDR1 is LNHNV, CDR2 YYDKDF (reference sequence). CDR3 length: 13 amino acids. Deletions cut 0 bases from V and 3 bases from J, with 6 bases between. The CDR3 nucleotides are TGTGCCACCAGCAGAGATTGGGGCTACGAGCAGTACTTC. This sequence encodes CATSRDWGYEQYF.

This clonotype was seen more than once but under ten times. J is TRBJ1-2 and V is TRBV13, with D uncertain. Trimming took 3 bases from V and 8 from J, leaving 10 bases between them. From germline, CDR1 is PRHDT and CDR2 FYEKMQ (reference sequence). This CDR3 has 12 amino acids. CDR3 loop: CASSLWIRGYTF. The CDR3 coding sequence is TGTGCCAGCAGCTTGTGGATTAGGGGCTACACCTTC. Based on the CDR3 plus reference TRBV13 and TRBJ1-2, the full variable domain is AAGVIQSPRHLIKEKRETATLKCYPIPRHDTVYWYQQGPGQDPQFLISFYEKMQSDKGSIPDRFSAQQFSDYHSELNMSSLELGDSALYFCASSLWIRGYTFGSGTRLTVV.

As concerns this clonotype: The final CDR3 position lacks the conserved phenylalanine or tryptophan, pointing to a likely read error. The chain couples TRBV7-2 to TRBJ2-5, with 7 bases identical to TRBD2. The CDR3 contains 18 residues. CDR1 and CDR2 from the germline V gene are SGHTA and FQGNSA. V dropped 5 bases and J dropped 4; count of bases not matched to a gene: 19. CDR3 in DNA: TGTGCCAGCAGCCCACAGGCTAGCGGACTCCCCCCGGGAGAGACCCAGTACTCC. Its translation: CASSPQASGLPPGETQYS.

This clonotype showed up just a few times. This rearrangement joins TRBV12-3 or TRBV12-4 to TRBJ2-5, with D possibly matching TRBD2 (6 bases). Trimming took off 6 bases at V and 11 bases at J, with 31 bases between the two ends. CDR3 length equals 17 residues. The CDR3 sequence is CASRSFGGASSVQGQYF. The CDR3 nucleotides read TGTGCCAGCAGGTCCTTTGGCGGGGCCTCTTCAGTTCAGGGACAGTACTTC.

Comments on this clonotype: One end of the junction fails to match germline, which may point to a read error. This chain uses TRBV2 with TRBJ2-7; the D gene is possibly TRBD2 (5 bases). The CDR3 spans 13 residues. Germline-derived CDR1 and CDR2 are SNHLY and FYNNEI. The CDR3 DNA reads TGCGCCAGCAGTGACCTGATAGAGGGCGAGCAGTACTTC. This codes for CASSDLIEGEQYF. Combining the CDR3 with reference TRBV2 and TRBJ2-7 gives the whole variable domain EPEVTQTPSHQVTQMGQEVILRCVPISNHLYFYWYRQILGQKVEFLVSFYNNEISEKSEIFDDQFSVERPDGSNFTLKIRSTKLEDSAMYFCASSDLIEGEQYFGPGTRLTVT.

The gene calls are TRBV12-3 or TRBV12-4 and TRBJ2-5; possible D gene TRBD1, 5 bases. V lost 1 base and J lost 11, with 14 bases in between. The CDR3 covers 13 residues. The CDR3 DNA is TGTGCCAGCAGTTTAGACAGGCCTTTGGAGCAGTACTTC. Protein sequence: CASSLDRPLEQYF.

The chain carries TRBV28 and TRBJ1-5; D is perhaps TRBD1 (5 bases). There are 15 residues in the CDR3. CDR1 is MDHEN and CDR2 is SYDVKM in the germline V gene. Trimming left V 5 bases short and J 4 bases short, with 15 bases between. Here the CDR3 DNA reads TGTGCCAGCAGTCCCAGGACGGACATAAATCAGCCCCAGCATTTT. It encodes CASSPRTDINQPQHF.

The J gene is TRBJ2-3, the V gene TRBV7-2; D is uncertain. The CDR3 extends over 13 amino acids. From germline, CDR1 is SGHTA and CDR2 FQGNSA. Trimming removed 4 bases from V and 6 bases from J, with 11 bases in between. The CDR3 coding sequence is TGTGCCAGCAGCTCCAGCCAGGCTGATACGCAGTATTTT. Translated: CASSSSQADTQYF.

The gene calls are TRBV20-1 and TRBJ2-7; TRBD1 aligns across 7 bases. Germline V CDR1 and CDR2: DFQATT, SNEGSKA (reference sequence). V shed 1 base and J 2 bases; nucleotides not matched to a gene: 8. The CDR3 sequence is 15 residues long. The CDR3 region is CSARGFRTGPYEQYF. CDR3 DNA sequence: TGCAGTGCTAGAGGTTTCAGGACAGGCCCCTACGAGCAGTACTTC.

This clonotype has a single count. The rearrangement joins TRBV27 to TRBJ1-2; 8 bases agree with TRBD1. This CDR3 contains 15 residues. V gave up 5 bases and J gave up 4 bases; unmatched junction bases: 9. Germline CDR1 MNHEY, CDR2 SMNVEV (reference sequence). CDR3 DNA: TGTGCCAGCAGTGGAGACAGGGGTCTACCCTATGGCTACACCTTC. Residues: CASSGDRGLPYGYTF.

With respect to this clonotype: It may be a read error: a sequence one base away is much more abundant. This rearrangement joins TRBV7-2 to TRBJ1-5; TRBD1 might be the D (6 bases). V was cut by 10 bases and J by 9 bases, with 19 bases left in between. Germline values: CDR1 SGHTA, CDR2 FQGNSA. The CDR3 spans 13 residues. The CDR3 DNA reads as TGTGCCAACAGATCAGACAGGCCGGGGCCCCAGCATTTT. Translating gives CANRSDRPGPQHF.

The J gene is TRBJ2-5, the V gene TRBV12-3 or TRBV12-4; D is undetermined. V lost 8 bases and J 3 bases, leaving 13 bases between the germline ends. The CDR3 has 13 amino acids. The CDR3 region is CASSAVTEETQYF. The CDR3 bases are TGTGCCAGCTCGGCAGTTACGGAAGAGACCCAGTACTTC.